This record looks at one T cell receptor beta chain sequence and its context. Its antigen is unknown. The data belong to a study of PD-L1 blockade in urothelial cancer. Study background: Patients commenced intravenous atezolizumab, 1,200 mg every 3 weeks, in 2014. Among blood samples, the median T cell count was approximately 150,000. Study results and limitations: It was durable-benefit patients whose tumor-associated blood clones expanded more at 3 weeks.

Losses at the gene ends were 6 bases for V and 7 bases for J; bases not matched to a gene: 5. The CDR3 spans 13 residues. Germline values: CDR1 SGHAT, CDR2 FQNNGV. Sequencing was performed with immunoSEQ multiplex PCR; in TCRdb, only in-frame clones are kept and a portion is missing. The repertoire holds tens of thousands of clones, with about 90% as singletons. The sample's time point: peripheral blood 6 weeks after treatment start. Between 1 and 8 samples per patient were obtained, pretreatment and on-treatment. The chain employs TRBV11-2 and TRBJ1-2; 10 bases match TRBD1. This receptor was taken from a man between 65 and 79 years old with urothelial cancer. Sequenced material: PBMCs, taken around atezolizumab (anti-PD-L1) treatment. The chain's CDR3 is CASRRQGAVGYTF. CDR3 DNA sequence: TGTGCCAGCAGGCGACAGGGGGCGGTTGGCTACACCTTC.